This T cell receptor (beta chain) appears in the sequencing data of a study of shared clonotypes between healthy human individuals. Sorted-subset replicate PCRs used approximately 200 ng of genomic DNA. This amount corresponded to about 30,000 T cell genomes. Clones were read by immunoSEQ multiplex PCR, and TCRdb kept only the in-frame ones, dropping some. The table has 2 million to 2.5 million clones, 85% to 95% seen once; the top ten hold under 0.45%. On this clone: Its antigen is unidentified.

The study's findings and limits: Naive subsets generally had larger estimated richness than memory subsets.

Per the germline V gene, CDR1 is SEHNR and CDR2 is FQNEAQ (reference sequence). Losses at the gene ends were 0 bases for V and 2 bases for J; bases not matched to a gene: 4. The CDR3 is 16 amino acids. The chain links TRBV7-9 to TRBJ2-7; 10 bases map to TRBD2. The sample taken for sequencing was naive CD4+ T cells from PBMCs. Specified subset: CD45RA+ positively selected. The receptor was derived from a young man in good health. Some clones in this sample may be carry-over from other donors' samples. The CDR3, as DNA: TGTGCCAGCAGCTTAGCGAGGACTAGCGGTACCTACGAGCAGTACTTC. This translates into CASSLARTSGTYEQYF.